This entry lists 15 T cell receptor beta chains sequenced from one sample in a study of T cells after posttransplantation cyclophosphamide. A marrow graft followed busulfan-fludarabine conditioning, with cyclophosphamide on days +3 and +4. Assay used: immunoSEQ multiplex PCR; TCRdb lists only in-frame clones, some missing. The sample lists 35,000 to 50,000 clones, 80% to 95% occurring once. The specimen comprised PBMCs, sampled around 63 days after allogeneic stem cell transplant with posttransplant cyclophosphamide. The receptors shown here come from a male patient over 55 who received an allogeneic stem cell transplant from a related donor and was CMV-positive. Some T cells may have come from the graft donor.

The gene calls are TRBV10-3 and TRBJ2-5, with TRBD2 as a possible D gene (5 bases). V was shortened by 5 bases and J by 3 bases, with 13 bases between the two germline ends. The CDR3 runs to 14 residues. Germline loops: CDR1 ENHRY, CDR2 SYGVKD. The CDR3 sequence is CAISSSRAEETQYF. In DNA form, the CDR3 reads TGTGCCATCAGTTCGTCGAGGGCCGAAGAGACCCAGTACTTC.

This clone has a single count. V usage is TRBV5-4 and J usage is TRBJ2-5; 10 positions agree with TRBD2. J gave up 5 bases and V 3 bases, and 13 bases lay outside the gene matches. CDR1 is SGHNT and CDR2 is YYREEE in the germline V gene (reference sequence). CDR3 length: 17 amino acids. CDR3 amino acids: CASSWSNIAGGGETQYF. The CDR3 region has the DNA TGTGCCAGCAGCTGGTCAAACATAGCGGGGGGAGGGGAGACCCAGTACTTC. Variable domain in full (rest from reference TRBV5-4 and TRBJ2-5): ETGVTQSPTHLIKTRGQQVTLRCSSQSGHNTVSWYQQALGQGPQFIFQYYREEENGRGNFPPRFSGLQFPNYSSELNVNALELDDSALYLCASSWSNIAGGGETQYFGPGTRLLVL.

The CDR3 sequence: CAWNTGGITDGYTF. Here the CDR3 DNA reads TGTGCCTGGAATACAGGGGGGATAACGGATGGCTACACCTTC. The V and J genes are TRBV30 and TRBJ1-2, with 8 nucleotides matching TRBD1. Unmatched junction bases numbered 10, after V lost 4 bases and J lost 6 bases. CDR1 and CDR2 (germline): GTSNPN, SVGIG (reference sequence). The CDR3 length is 14 residues.

Notes on this clone: The same CDR3 is also encoded by other DNA sequences in this sample. The chain uses TRBV19 and TRBJ1-5; TRBD1 might be the D (6 bases). This CDR3 has 17 amino acids. The germline V gene encodes CDR1 LNHDA and CDR2 SQIVND (reference sequence). Deletions cut 7 bases from V and 0 bases from J, with 19 bases between. The CDR3 region is CASTTLRGADSNQPQHF. The DNA for the CDR3 is TGTGCCAGTACCACCCTTCGGGGGGCGGATAGCAATCAGCCCCAGCATTTT.

This chain links TRBV19 with TRBJ1-4, with D hard to call. Germline V CDR1 and CDR2: LNHDA, SQIVND (reference sequence). This CDR3 comprises 14 residues. The V end was cut by 5 bases, the J end by 3 bases, with 10 bases between. CDR3 region: CASSSGGSNEKLFF. In DNA form, the CDR3 reads TGTGCCAGTAGTTCGGGAGGCTCTAATGAAAAACTGTTTTTT.

This sequence joins TRBV18 and TRBJ2-2; 10 positions agree with TRBD1. Per germline, CDR1 KGHSH and CDR2 LQKENI. The CDR3 is 14 amino acids. V gave up 4 bases and J gave up 4 bases; unmatched junction bases: 0. The CDR3 sequence: CASSRQGATGELFF. CDR3 coding DNA: TGTGCCAGCTCACGACAGGGGGCCACCGGGGAGCTGTTTTTT. Full variable domain (rest looked up from reference TRBV18 and TRBJ2-2): NAGVMQNPRHLVRRRGQEARLRCSPMKGHSHVYWYRQLPEEGLKFMVYLQKENIIDESGMPKERFSAEFPKEGPSILRIQQVVRGDSAAYFCASSRQGATGELFFGEGSRLTVL.

This chain uses TRBV19 with TRBJ1-5; D possibly corresponds to TRBD1 (5 bases). V was shortened by 5 bases and J by 3 bases, with 14 bases between the two germline ends. This CDR3 comprises 15 residues. Germline CDR1 LNHDA, CDR2 SQIVND (reference sequence). The CDR3 protein is CASSPWGNLNQPQHF. CDR3 sequence (DNA): TGTGCCAGTAGTCCGTGGGGCAACCTCAATCAGCCCCAGCATTTT.

In its sample, this clone was seen once. The chain joins TRBV14 to TRBJ2-7; tentatively, D is TRBD1 (5 bases). Per the germline V gene, CDR1 is SGHDN and CDR2 is FVKESK. This CDR3 contains 17 residues. Trimming took off 0 bases at V and 5 bases at J, with 20 bases between the two ends. The CDR3 sequence: CASSQDLLPQGSDEQYF. In DNA, the CDR3 is TGTGCCAGCAGCCAAGATCTTTTACCTCAGGGTTCAGACGAGCAGTACTTC.

The V and J genes are TRBV7-2 and TRBJ1-1; 11 nucleotides agree with TRBD1. This CDR3 contains 12 residues. Looked up from germline, CDR1 is SGHTA and CDR2 is FQGNSA. After removal of 8 bases from V and 4 bases from J, the junction contained 0 bases not matched to a gene. CDR3 DNA: TGTGCCAGCGGGACAGGGGGCACTGAAGCTTTCTTT. Residues: CASGTGGTEAFF. Using reference TRBV7-2 and TRBJ1-1 for the parts outside the CDR3, the full variable domain is GAGVSQSPSNKVTEKGKDVELRCDPISGHTALYWYRQSLGQGLEFLIYFQGNSAPDKSGLPSDRFSAERTGGSVSTLTIQRTQQEDSAVYLCASGTGGTEAFFGQGTRLTVV.

The chain couples TRBV20-1 to TRBJ1-1; no clear D gene. Deletions cut 3 bases from V and 4 bases from J, with 6 bases between. Germline V gene data show CDR1 as DFQATT and CDR2 as SNEGSKA (reference sequence). The CDR3 contains 11 residues. CDR3 sequence: CSASRGTEAFF. The CDR3 nucleotides are TGCAGTGCTAGCCGGGGCACTGAAGCTTTCTTT.

CDR3 DNA sequence: TGTGCCAGCACCTTGGGCCGGGGTTCCATCCCCCTCCACTTT. This gives the protein CASTLGRGSIPLHF. The chain carries TRBV6-5 and TRBJ1-6; D is unresolved. Trimming took off 7 bases at V and 13 bases at J, with 20 bases between the two ends. This CDR3 has 14 residues. Germline assignment: CDR1 MNHEY and CDR2 SVGAGI.

The rearrangement uses TRBV19 and TRBJ1-1; 8 bases map to TRBD1. V trimming: 0 bases; J trimming: 10 bases; junction bases outside the gene matches: 4. The CDR3 length is 13 residues. Germline CDR1 and CDR2: LNHDA and SQIVND (reference sequence). The CDR3 DNA is TGTGCCAGTAGTATAGACGGACAGGGACGAGCTTTCTTT. It yields the protein CASSIDGQGRAFF.

The rearrangement links TRBV5-1 to TRBJ2-3; 11 nucleotides line up with TRBD1. There are 15 residues in the CDR3. Looked up from germline, CDR1 is SGHRS and CDR2 is YFSETQ. Losses at the gene ends were 3 bases for V and 5 bases for J; bases not matched to a gene: 5. This CDR3 is CASSWLGQGEDTQYF. CDR3 DNA sequence: TGCGCCAGCAGCTGGCTGGGACAGGGGGAAGATACGCAGTATTTT.

Turning to this clone: The sample has other DNA sequences that encode this CDR3 too. This chain connects TRBV9 to TRBJ1-5; 7 positions match TRBD1. The J segment lost 3 bases and the V segment lost 0 bases, leaving 3 bases of the junction unmatched. The CDR3 has 15 residues. Germline loops: CDR1 SGDLS, CDR2 YYNGEE. The CDR3 region has the DNA TGTGCCAGCAGCGTAGGGGGACAGCCCAATCAGCCCCAGCATTTT. Translating it yields CASSVGGQPNQPQHF.

The CDR3 spells CASSSRGGLYEQYF. CDR3 sequence (DNA): TGTGCCAGTAGTTCTAGGGGGGGCCTCTACGAGCAGTACTTC. The chain has TRBV19 and TRBJ2-7; TRBD2 might be the D (7 bases). Trimming removed 5 bases at V and 3 bases at J, with 14 bases between. CDR3 length: 14 amino acids. CDR1 is LNHDA, CDR2 SQIVND, per germline (reference sequence).